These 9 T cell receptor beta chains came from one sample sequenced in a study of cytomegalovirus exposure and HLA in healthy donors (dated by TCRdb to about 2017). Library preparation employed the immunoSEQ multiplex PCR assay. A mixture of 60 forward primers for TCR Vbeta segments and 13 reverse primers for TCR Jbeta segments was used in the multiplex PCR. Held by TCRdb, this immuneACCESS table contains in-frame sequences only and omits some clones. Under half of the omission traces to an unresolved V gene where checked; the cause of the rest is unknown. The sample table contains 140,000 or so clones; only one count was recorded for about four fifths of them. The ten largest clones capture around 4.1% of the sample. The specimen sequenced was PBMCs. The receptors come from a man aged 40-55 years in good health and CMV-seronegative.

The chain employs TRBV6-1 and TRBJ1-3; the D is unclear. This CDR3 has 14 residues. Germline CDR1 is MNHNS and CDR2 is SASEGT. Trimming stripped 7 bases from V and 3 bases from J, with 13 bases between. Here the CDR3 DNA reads TGTGCCAGCATTCCCACCGCGAGTGGAAACACCATATATTTT. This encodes CASIPTASGNTIYF.

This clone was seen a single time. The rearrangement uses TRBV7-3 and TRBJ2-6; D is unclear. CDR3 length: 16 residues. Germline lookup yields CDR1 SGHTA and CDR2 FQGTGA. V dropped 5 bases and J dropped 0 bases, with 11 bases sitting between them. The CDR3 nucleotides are TGTGCCAGCAGCCCCGGGTCGCACTCTGGGGCCAACGTCCTGACTTTC. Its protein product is CASSPGSHSGANVLTF.

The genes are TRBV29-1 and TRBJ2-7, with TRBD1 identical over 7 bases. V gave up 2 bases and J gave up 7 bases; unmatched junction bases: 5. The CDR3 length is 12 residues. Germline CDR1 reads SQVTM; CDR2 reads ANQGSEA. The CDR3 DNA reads TGCAGCGTTGAATCCGGGACAGTGGAGCAGTACTTC. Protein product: CSVESGTVEQYF.

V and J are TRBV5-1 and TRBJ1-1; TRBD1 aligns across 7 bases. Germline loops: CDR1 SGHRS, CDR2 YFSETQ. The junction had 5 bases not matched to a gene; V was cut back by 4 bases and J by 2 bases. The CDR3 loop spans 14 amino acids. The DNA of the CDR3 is TGCGCCAGCAGCAGCCGACAGGGAAACACTGAAGCTTTCTTT. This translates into CASSSRQGNTEAFF.

The CDR3 loop reads CASSDLRAEAFF. The CDR3 DNA follows: TGTGCCAGCAGTGATCTGCGGGCTGAAGCTTTCTTT. J is TRBJ1-1 and V is TRBV25-1; no clear D gene. Germline V gene sequence: CDR1 MGHDK, CDR2 SYGVNS. Between the trimmed V and J ends, which lost 3 bases and 6 bases, there was a span of 8 bases. The CDR3 runs 12 residues. Full variable domain (rest looked up from reference TRBV25-1 and TRBJ1-1): EADIYQTPRYLVIGTGKKITLECSQTMGHDKMYWYQQDPGMELHLIHYSYGVNSTEKGDLSSESTVSRIRTEHFPLTLESARPSHTSQYLCASSDLRAEAFFGQGTRLTVV.

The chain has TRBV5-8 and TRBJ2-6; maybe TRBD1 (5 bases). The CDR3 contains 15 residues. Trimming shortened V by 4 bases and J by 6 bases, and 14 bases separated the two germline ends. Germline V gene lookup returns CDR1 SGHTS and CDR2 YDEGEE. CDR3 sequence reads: CASSTDSRLANVLTF. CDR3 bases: TGTGCCAGCAGCACCGACAGTAGACTGGCCAACGTCCTGACTTTC.

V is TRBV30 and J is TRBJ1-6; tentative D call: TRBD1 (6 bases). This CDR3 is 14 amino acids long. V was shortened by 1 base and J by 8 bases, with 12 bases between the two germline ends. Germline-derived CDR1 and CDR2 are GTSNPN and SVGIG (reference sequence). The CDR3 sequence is CAWSAGVGYSPLHF. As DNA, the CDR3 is TGTGCCTGGAGTGCAGGGGTGGGGTATTCACCCCTCCACTTT. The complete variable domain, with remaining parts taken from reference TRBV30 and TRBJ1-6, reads SQTIHQWPATLVQPVGSPLSLECTVEGTSNPNLYWYRQAAGRGLQLLFYSVGIGQISSEVPQNLSASRPQDRQFILSSKKLLLSDSGFYLCAWSAGVGYSPLHFGNGTRLTVT.

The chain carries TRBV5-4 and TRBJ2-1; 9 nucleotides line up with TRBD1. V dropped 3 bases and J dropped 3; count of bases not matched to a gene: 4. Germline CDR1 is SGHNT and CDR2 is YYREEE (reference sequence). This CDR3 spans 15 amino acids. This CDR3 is CASSSGQGVYNEQFF. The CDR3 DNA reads TGTGCCAGCAGCTCGGGACAGGGAGTCTACAATGAGCAGTTCTTC. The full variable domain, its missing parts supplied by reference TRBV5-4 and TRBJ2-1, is ETGVTQSPTHLIKTRGQQVTLRCSSQSGHNTVSWYQQALGQGPQFIFQYYREEENGRGNFPPRFSGLQFPNYSSELNVNALELDDSALYLCASSSGQGVYNEQFFGPGTRLTVL.

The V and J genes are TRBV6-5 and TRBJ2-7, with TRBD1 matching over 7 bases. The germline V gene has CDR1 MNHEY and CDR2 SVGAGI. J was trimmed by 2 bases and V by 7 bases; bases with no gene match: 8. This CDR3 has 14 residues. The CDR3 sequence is CASTKQGIAYEQYF. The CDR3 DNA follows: TGTGCCAGCACCAAACAGGGGATCGCCTACGAGCAGTACTTC.